The 31 T cell receptor beta chains below come from one sample, sequenced in a study of CD8 T cells in ankylosing spondylitis. No antigen has been identified for these receptors. Whole-study findings and limits: Ankylosing spondylitis blood seemed to carry a telltale TCR beta motif made of about 8 highly homologous variants.

TCRdb ran MiXCR on the 5' RACE reads and lists one entry per CDR3 protein. Here the sample spans a few hundred thousand distinct CDR3 sequences, approximately 17% being singletons. Input material: blood, either unsorted or a sorted T cell fraction (not recorded which). These receptors were collected from a male donor with ankylosing spondylitis.

This clonotype came up a few times. The chain joins TRBV19 to TRBJ2-7; D gene unclear. This CDR3 region has 17 residues. Germline-derived CDR1 and CDR2 are LNHDA and SQIVND (reference sequence). With 3 bases removed from V and 6 bases from J, the gap between germline ends came to 24 bases. CDR3 protein: CASSIKMIGSAVFEQYF. Here the CDR3 DNA reads TGTGCCAGTAGTATTAAGATGATCGGCAGTGCCGTGTTCGAGCAGTACTTC.

Many counts were recorded for this clonotype. This chain connects TRBV5-1 to TRBJ2-1; TRBD2 might be the D (6 bases). Germline V CDR1 and CDR2: SGHRS, YFSETQ. The CDR3 is made up of 16 amino acids. Trimming removed 0 bases from V and 2 bases from J, with 12 bases in between. CDR3 sequence (DNA): TGCGCCAGCAGCTTGGGGGCCGGACTACCCTACAATGAGCAGTTCTTC. This translates into CASSLGAGLPYNEQFF.

This clonotype appeared a few times. V is TRBV9 and J is TRBJ1-4, with a possible D match to TRBD1 (5 bases). Germline CDR1 and CDR2: SGDLS and YYNGEE. The CDR3 covers 16 residues. V was trimmed by 0 bases and J by 7 bases, leaving 16 bases between them. The CDR3 reads CASSVGGPGVREKLFF. The CDR3 region has the DNA TGTGCCAGCAGCGTAGGCGGCCCGGGGGTGCGTGAAAAACTGTTTTTT.

This chain joins TRBV2 and TRBJ1-1; D unclear. V gave up 2 bases and J gave up 8 bases, with 9 bases separating them. Germline values: CDR1 SNHLY, CDR2 FYNNEI. CDR3 length: 12 amino acids. CDR3 residues: CASSEPPKEAFF. Written as DNA, the CDR3 is TGTGCCAGCAGTGAACCGCCTAAGGAAGCTTTCTTT.

This clonotype was counted a few times. The V gene is TRBV29-1, the J gene TRBJ2-7; 11 bases are shared with TRBD2. CDR1 and CDR2 from the germline V gene are SQVTM and ANQGSEA. This CDR3 is built from 14 residues. V lost 6 bases and J lost 2; bases outside the gene matches: 6. The CDR3, as DNA: TGCAGCGTCGGAATTAGCGGGAGGGCCTACGAGCAGTACTTC. This sequence encodes CSVGISGRAYEQYF.

The chain joins TRBV20-1 to TRBJ1-2; D not certain. In germline, CDR1 is DFQATT, CDR2 SNEGSKA (reference sequence). The CDR3 runs 12 residues. V shed 1 base and J shed 3 bases, with 6 bases lying between them. In DNA form, the CDR3 reads TGCAGTGCTAGAGGGGCAGACTATGGCTACACCTTC. Translating it yields CSARGADYGYTF.

This clonotype has a handful of counts. The chain carries TRBV5-1 and TRBJ1-1; TRBD1 matches at 8 bases. Germline-derived CDR1 and CDR2 are SGHRS and YFSETQ. J lost 2 bases, V lost 0 bases, and 6 bases had no gene match. The CDR3 covers 16 residues. Here the CDR3 reads CASSLGQGSYNTEAFF. The CDR3 nucleotides are TGCGCCAGCAGCTTGGGACAGGGGAGTTATAACACTGAAGCTTTCTTT.

This chain links TRBV6-2 or TRBV6-3 with TRBJ1-1, with D perhaps TRBD1 (6 bases). The CDR3 is 16 amino acids. Germline assignment: CDR1 MNHEY and CDR2 SVGEGT. V was trimmed by 8 bases and J by 1 base, leaving 20 bases between them. As DNA, the CDR3 is TGTGCCAGCCCCCCGGGGGCAGGGCAAAAGAACACTGAAGCTTTCTTT. Protein sequence: CASPPGAGQKNTEAFF.

In its sample, this clonotype was seen a few times. CDR3 region: CASSTGTSDYNEQFF. The CDR3 DNA reads TGCGCCAGCAGCACCGGGACTAGCGACTACAATGAGCAGTTCTTC. This sequence joins TRBV5-1 and TRBJ2-1, with 10 positions matching TRBD2. This CDR3 contains 15 residues. CDR1 SGHRS and CDR2 YFSETQ come from the germline V gene. Losses at the gene ends were 4 bases for V and 3 bases for J; bases not matched to a gene: 4. Together with reference TRBV5-1 and TRBJ2-1, the CDR3 gives the full variable domain: KAGVTQTPRYLIKTRGQQVTLSCSPISGHRSVSWYQQTPGQGLQFLFEYFSETQRNKGNFPGRFSGRQFSNSRSEMNVSTLELGDSALYLCASSTGTSDYNEQFFGPGTRLTVL.

This clonotype turned up a few times. The chain has TRBV7-3 and TRBJ1-6, with a weak D call TRBD1 (5 bases). The germline gives CDR1 SGHTA, CDR2 FQGTGA. The CDR3 is made up of 13 amino acids. V dropped 5 bases and J dropped 6 bases, with 8 bases sitting between them. DNA of the CDR3: TGTGCCAGCAGCGCAGGGTCTAATTCACCCCTCCACTTT. This codes for CASSAGSNSPLHF. Full variable domain (outside the CDR3, taken from reference TRBV7-3 and TRBJ1-6): GAGVSQTPSNKVTEKGKYVELRCDPISGHTALYWYRQSLGQGPEFLIYFQGTGAADDSGLPNDRFFAVRPEGSVSTLKIQRTERGDSAVYLCASSAGSNSPLHFGNGTRLTVT.

This clonotype was detected many times. The rearrangement links TRBV10-3 to TRBJ2-7, with D perhaps being TRBD1 or TRBD2 (5 bases each). The CDR3 sequence is 16 residues long. Germline V gene lookup returns CDR1 ENHRY and CDR2 SYGVKD. Trimming left V 5 bases short and J 4 bases short, with 21 bases between. CDR3 DNA sequence: TGTGCCATCAGTCCCAGGCCCCAGGGAGCTTGGTACGAGCAGTACTTC. Protein product: CAISPRPQGAWYEQYF.

This clonotype has ten or more counts. V gene TRBV28 combines with J gene TRBJ2-1; TRBD2 matches 8 bases. V lost 4 bases to trimming and J lost 6 bases; unmatched junction nucleotides: 11. CDR1 is MDHEN, CDR2 SYDVKM, per germline. The CDR3 runs 16 residues. The CDR3: CASSSQPGLVGNEQFF. The CDR3 nucleotides read TGTGCCAGCAGTTCGCAACCGGGACTAGTCGGCAATGAGCAGTTCTTC. Together with reference TRBV28 and TRBJ2-1, the CDR3 gives the full variable domain: DVKVTQSSRYLVKRTGEKVFLECVQDMDHENMFWYRQDPGLGLRLIYFSYDVKMKEKGDIPEGYSVSREKKERFSLILESASTNQTSMYLCASSSQPGLVGNEQFFGPGTRLTVL.

The table lists this clonotype with many counts. The chain recombines TRBV5-1 with TRBJ2-7; D might be TRBD2 (5 bases). The CDR3 sequence is 13 residues long. V was cut by 5 bases and J by 6 bases, with 15 bases left in between. CDR1 is SGHRS and CDR2 is YFSETQ in the germline V gene. The CDR3 is CASRVEGSGEQYF. The CDR3 DNA is TGCGCCAGCAGAGTTGAGGGATCGGGCGAGCAGTACTTC.

This clonotype was found a few times. The rearrangement links TRBV10-3 to TRBJ1-3; D not certain. The germline CDR1 and CDR2 sequences are ENHRY and SYGVKD. This CDR3 region has 11 residues. V was trimmed by 10 bases and J by 4 bases, leaving 8 bases between them. The chain's CDR3 is CATTGGNTIYF. CDR3 nucleotides: TGTGCCACCACGGGGGGAAACACCATATATTTT.

Only one count was recorded for this clonotype. A junction end diverges from the germline sequence, so it may reflect a read error. J is TRBJ1-5 and V is TRBV2; D gene uncertain. Germline V gives CDR1 SNHLY, CDR2 FYNNEI. This CDR3 has 14 residues. In DNA form, the CDR3 reads TGTGCCAGCAGGGAAGGTTGGAGCAATCAGCCCCAGCATTTT. Translated: CASREGWSNQPQHF.

The chain combines TRBV20-1 with TRBJ2-7; 10 nucleotides line up with TRBD2. The CDR3 consists of 15 residues. Germline trimming cut 0 bases from V and 3 bases from J; bases unmatched to any gene: 5. Per the germline V gene, CDR1 is DFQATT and CDR2 is SNEGSKA (reference sequence). DNA of the CDR3: TGCAGTGCTAGAGATCGTGGGACTAGCGTCTACGAGCAGTACTTC. Its protein product is CSARDRGTSVYEQYF.

The gene calls are TRBV6-1 and TRBJ1-2, with a possible D match to TRBD1 (5 bases). The germline V and J ends were trimmed by 6 bases and 2 bases, with 16 bases remaining between them. CDR3 length: 15 amino acids. The germline V gene encodes CDR1 MNHNS and CDR2 SASEGT. CDR3 loop: CASSIDRRRNYGYTF. The CDR3 bases are TGTGCCAGCAGCATAGACAGAAGACGAAACTATGGCTACACCTTC.

The sample holds a few counts of this clonotype. The chain carries TRBV4-1 and TRBJ2-1; TRBD2 matches 12 bases. V was pared by 0 bases and J by 6 bases, with 3 bases of the junction left unmatched. The CDR3 is made up of 16 amino acids. The germline V gene encodes CDR1 MGHRA and CDR2 YSYEKL. The CDR3 reads CASSQERLAGANEQFF. CDR3 DNA: TGCGCCAGCAGCCAAGAGAGACTAGCGGGGGCCAATGAGCAGTTCTTC.

This clonotype has only a few counts. V usage is TRBV7-2 and J usage is TRBJ1-1; 8 positions agree with TRBD1. Germline V gene data show CDR1 as SGHTA and CDR2 as FQGNSA. The CDR3 totals 17 residues. Trimming at V came to 1 base and at J to 3 bases, leaving 10 bases not matched to a gene. This CDR3 reads CASSLVAQGAGYTEAFF. The CDR3 coding sequence is TGTGCCAGCAGCTTAGTGGCCCAGGGGGCGGGGTACACTGAAGCTTTCTTT. Variable domain in full (rest from reference TRBV7-2 and TRBJ1-1): GAGVSQSPSNKVTEKGKDVELRCDPISGHTALYWYRQSLGQGLEFLIYFQGNSAPDKSGLPSDRFSAERTGGSVSTLTIQRTQQEDSAVYLCASSLVAQGAGYTEAFFGQGTRLTVV.

The table lists this clonotype with a few counts. The gene calls are TRBV12-3 or TRBV12-4 and TRBJ2-5; possibly TRBD1 or TRBD2 for D (5 bases each). This CDR3 contains 14 residues. V gave up 5 bases and J gave up 5 bases, with 15 bases separating them. The CDR3, as DNA: TGTGCCAGCAGTAGACCAGGGAGTCGGGAGACCCAGTACTTC. This codes for CASSRPGSRETQYF.

This clonotype was observed at least ten times. This chain links TRBV10-3 with TRBJ1-1; D remains ambiguous. The CDR3 loop spans 14 amino acids. Germline V lookup: CDR1 ENHRY, CDR2 SYGVKD. V was clipped by 6 bases and J by 3 bases, with 14 bases between them. The CDR3 is CAIRREGGHTEAFF. CDR3 sequence (DNA): TGTGCCATCAGGAGGGAGGGCGGGCACACTGAAGCTTTCTTT.

This clonotype was recorded a few times. The chain carries TRBV6-4 and TRBJ2-3; 8 positions agree with TRBD2. This CDR3 has 15 amino acids. J lost 1 base, V lost 0 bases, and 0 bases had no gene match. Germline V gives CDR1 MRHNA, CDR2 SNTAGT. CDR3 sequence reads: CASSDSRGGTDTQYF. In DNA, the CDR3 is TGTGCCAGCAGTGACTCGCGGGGGGGCACAGATACGCAGTATTTT.

This clonotype was seen many times. V and J are TRBV12-3 or TRBV12-4 and TRBJ1-4; no definite D call. V was pared by 6 bases and J by 10 bases, with 12 bases between. This CDR3 is built from 12 residues. The CDR3 DNA follows: TGTGCCAGCAGCCTAGACACGTCAAAACTGTTTTTT. This gives the protein CASSLDTSKLFF.

The chain recombines TRBV6-6 with TRBJ2-5; D perhaps matches TRBD1 (5 bases). Trimming left V 9 bases short and J 2 bases short, with 13 bases between. The CDR3 consists of 13 residues. Germline V gene sequence: CDR1 MNHNY, CDR2 SVGAGI (reference sequence). CDR3 DNA: TGTGCCAGTAAGCGTGACAGTCAAGAGACCCAGTACTTC. This gives the protein CASKRDSQETQYF.

This clonotype was detected only a few times. The chain is built from TRBV11-2 and TRBJ1-2, with 7 nucleotides matching TRBD1. This CDR3 has 11 residues. Germline loops: CDR1 SGHAT, CDR2 FQNNGV. V gave up 5 bases and J gave up 14 bases; unmatched junction bases: 8. In DNA, the CDR3 is TGTGCCAGCAGCCGCTCCGGACAGGCTACCTTC. It translates to CASSRSGQATF.

This clonotype turned up a few times. V and J are TRBV18 and TRBJ2-7; the match to TRBD2 covers 7 bases. The germline V gene encodes CDR1 KGHSH and CDR2 LQKENI. CDR3 length: 15 amino acids. Trimming cost V 0 bases and J 4 bases; bases outside gene matches: 6. The CDR3 is CASSPPGGSGYEQYF. The DNA of the CDR3 is TGTGCCAGCTCACCACCGGGGGGGTCGGGATACGAGCAGTACTTC.

V and J are TRBV30 and TRBJ2-2, with D hard to call. The germline V and J ends were trimmed by 3 bases and 6 bases, with 5 bases remaining between them. The CDR3 is 11 residues long. The germline gives CDR1 GTSNPN, CDR2 SVGIG (reference sequence). The CDR3 bases are TGTGCCTGGAGCGGAGCCGGGGAGCTGTTTTTT. Translated: CAWSGAGELFF.

This clonotype was seen a handful of times. This rearrangement joins TRBV20-1 to TRBJ2-3; 9 nucleotides agree with TRBD1. Germline-derived CDR1 and CDR2 are DFQATT and SNEGSKA (reference sequence). The J segment lost 1 base and the V segment lost 3 bases, leaving 5 bases of the junction unmatched. CDR3 length: 15 residues. CDR3 region: CSARDRGKGTDTQYF. The DNA for the CDR3 is TGCAGTGCTAGGGACAGGGGAAAGGGCACAGATACGCAGTATTTT.

The chain is built from TRBV9 and TRBJ2-3, with a weak D call TRBD1 (5 bases). Trimming removed 3 bases at V and 1 base at J, with 15 bases between. The CDR3 is 16 residues long. Germline values: CDR1 SGDLS, CDR2 YYNGEE. The CDR3 nucleotides read TGTGCCAGCAGCGAAACACAGGTGTTAGGCACAGATACGCAGTATTTT. Protein: CASSETQVLGTDTQYF.

The gene calls are TRBV2 and TRBJ2-1; the D is unclear. The CDR3 runs 16 residues. Trimming left V 0 bases short and J 5 bases short, with 14 bases between. In germline, CDR1 is SNHLY, CDR2 FYNNEI. CDR3 in amino acids: CASSEALTVTDNEQFF. The DNA of the CDR3 is TGTGCCAGCAGTGAAGCGCTTACGGTCACTGACAATGAGCAGTTCTTC.

This chain uses TRBV6-1 with TRBJ2-7, with 10 bases aligning to TRBD2. Germline V gene sequence: CDR1 MNHNS, CDR2 SASEGT. The CDR3 runs 17 residues. The J segment lost 1 base and the V segment lost 6 bases, leaving 12 bases of the junction unmatched. This CDR3 is CASSQPDKRGGSYEQYF. The CDR3 DNA reads TGTGCCAGCAGCCAACCCGACAAGCGGGGGGGTTCCTACGAGCAGTACTTC.